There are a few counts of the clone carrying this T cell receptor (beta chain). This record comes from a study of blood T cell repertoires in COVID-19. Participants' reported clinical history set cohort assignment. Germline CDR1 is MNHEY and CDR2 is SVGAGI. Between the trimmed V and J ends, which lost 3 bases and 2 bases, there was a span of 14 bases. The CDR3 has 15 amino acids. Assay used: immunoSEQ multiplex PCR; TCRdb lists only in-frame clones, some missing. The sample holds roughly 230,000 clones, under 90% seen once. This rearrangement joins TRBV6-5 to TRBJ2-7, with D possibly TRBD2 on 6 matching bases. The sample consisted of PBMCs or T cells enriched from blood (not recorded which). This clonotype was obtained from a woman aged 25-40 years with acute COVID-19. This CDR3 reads CASSYSWGTPYEQYF. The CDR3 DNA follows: TGTGCCAGCAGTTATTCCTGGGGGACTCCCTACGAGCAGTACTTC.